This TCR beta chain was captured by sequencing in a study of blood T cell repertoires in COVID-19. Study summary: Collection of acute and convalescent COVID-19 samples took place in the United States, Italy and Spain. PBMCs, B-cell-depleted T cells, or T cells provided the cDNA or gDNA that made up the material.

The CDR3 consists of 15 residues. Source study methods: Researchers report that nucleated cell counts were estimated from reference gene primer amplification. The table came from immunoSEQ multiplex PCR; TCRdb's copy has only in-frame clones and leaves some out. Clone size and V and J calls were adopted from that table, with D and trimming inferred from the DNA. The sample holds 25,000 to 35,000 clones, roughly 88% seen once. The TCR was taken from a human donor in a cohort sampled during active COVID-19. The chain is built from TRBV21-1 and TRBJ1-2; the listed D gene, TRBD1, was not tested against the DNA. TRBV21-1 is deemed a pseudogene. Sequences were obtained from peripheral blood. In DNA form, the CDR3 reads TGTGCCAGCAGGTGCAGACAGGGGACCCACTATGGCTACACCTTC. This gives the protein CASRCRQGTHYGYTF.